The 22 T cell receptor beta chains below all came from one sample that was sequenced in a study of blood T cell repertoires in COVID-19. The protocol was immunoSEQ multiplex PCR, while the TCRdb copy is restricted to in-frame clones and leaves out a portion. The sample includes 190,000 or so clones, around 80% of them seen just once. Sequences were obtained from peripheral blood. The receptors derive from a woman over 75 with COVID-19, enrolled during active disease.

As DNA, the CDR3 is TGTGCCAGCAGCCGCAGTTATATCACCGGGGAGCTGTTTTTT. Protein: CASSRSYITGELFF. The J gene is TRBJ2-2, the V gene TRBV13, with no clear D. Between the trimmed V and J ends, which lost 5 bases and 4 bases, there was a span of 11 bases. CDR1 is PRHDT and CDR2 is FYEKMQ in the germline V gene (reference sequence). CDR3 length: 14 residues.

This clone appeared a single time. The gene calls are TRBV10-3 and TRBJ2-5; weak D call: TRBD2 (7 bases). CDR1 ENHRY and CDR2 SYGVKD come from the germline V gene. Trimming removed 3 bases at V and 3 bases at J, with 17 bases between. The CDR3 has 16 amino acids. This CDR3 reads CAISEGGGDPKETQYF. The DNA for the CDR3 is TGTGCCATCAGTGAAGGGGGGGGAGACCCCAAAGAGACCCAGTACTTC.

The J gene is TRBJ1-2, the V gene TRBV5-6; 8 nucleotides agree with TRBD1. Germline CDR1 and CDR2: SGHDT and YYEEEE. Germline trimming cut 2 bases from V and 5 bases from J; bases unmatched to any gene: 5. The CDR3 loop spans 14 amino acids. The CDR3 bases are TGTGCCAGCAGCTTCCCCAACAGGGGGTATGGCTACACCTTC. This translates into CASSFPNRGYGYTF.

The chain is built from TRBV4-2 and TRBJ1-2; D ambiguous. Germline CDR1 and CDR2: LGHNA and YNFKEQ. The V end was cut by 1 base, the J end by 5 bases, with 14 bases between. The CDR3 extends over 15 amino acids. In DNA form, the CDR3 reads TGTGCCAGCAGCCAAGTAGGAGGTTACGAATATGGCTACACCTTC. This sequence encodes CASSQVGGYEYGYTF.

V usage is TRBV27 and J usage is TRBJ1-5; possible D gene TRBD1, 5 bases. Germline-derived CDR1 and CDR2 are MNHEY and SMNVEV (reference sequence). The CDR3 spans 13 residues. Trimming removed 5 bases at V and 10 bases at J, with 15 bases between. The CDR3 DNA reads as TGTGCCAGCAGTACGACAGAGTCGGGTCCCCAGCATTTT. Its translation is CASSTTESGPQHF.

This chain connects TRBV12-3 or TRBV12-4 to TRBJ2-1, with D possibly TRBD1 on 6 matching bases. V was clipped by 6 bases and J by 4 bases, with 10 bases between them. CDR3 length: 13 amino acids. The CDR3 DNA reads TGTGCCAGCAGCATGGGGGCTTACAATGAGCAGTTCTTC. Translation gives CASSMGAYNEQFF.

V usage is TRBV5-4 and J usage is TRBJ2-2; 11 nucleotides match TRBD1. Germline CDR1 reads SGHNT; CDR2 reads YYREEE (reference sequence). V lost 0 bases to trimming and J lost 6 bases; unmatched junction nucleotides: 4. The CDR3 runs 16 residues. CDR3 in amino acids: CASSLDGTGGAGELFF. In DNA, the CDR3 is TGTGCCAGCAGCTTGGATGGGACAGGGGGGGCCGGGGAGCTGTTTTTT.

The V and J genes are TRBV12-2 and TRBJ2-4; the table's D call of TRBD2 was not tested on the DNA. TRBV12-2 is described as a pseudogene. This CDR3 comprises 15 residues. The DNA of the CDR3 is TGTGCAAGTCGTCCTACGGAAGGAGGGGAAAACATTCAGTACTTC. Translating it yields CASRPTEGGENIQYF.

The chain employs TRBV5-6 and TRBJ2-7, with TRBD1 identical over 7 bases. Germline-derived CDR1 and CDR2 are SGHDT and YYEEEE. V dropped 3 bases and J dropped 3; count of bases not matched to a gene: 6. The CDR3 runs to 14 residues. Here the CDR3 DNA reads TGTGCCAGCAGCTCGGCCGGGACAGTCTACGAGCAGTACTTC. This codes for CASSSAGTVYEQYF.

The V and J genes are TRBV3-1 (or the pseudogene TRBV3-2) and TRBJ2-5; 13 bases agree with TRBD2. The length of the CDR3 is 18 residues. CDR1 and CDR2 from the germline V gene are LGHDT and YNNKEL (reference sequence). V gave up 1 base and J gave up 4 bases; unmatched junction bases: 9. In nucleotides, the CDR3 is TGTGCCAGCAGCCAAGGCGGACTAGCGGGGGTACAGGGAGAGACCCAGTACTTC. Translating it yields CASSQGGLAGVQGETQYF.

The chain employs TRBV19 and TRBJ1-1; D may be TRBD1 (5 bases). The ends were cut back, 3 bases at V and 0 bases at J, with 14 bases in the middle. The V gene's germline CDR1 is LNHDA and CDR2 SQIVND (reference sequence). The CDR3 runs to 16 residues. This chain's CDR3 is CASSMPPGLLNTEAFF. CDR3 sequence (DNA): TGTGCCAGTAGTATGCCCCCGGGACTGTTGAACACTGAAGCTTTCTTT.

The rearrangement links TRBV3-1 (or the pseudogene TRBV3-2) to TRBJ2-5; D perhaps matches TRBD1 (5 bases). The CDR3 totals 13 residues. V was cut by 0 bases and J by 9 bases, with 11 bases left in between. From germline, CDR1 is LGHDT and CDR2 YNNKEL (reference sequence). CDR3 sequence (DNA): TGTGCCAGCAGCCAAGATCTGGGGCAGTCCCAGTACTTC. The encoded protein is CASSQDLGQSQYF.

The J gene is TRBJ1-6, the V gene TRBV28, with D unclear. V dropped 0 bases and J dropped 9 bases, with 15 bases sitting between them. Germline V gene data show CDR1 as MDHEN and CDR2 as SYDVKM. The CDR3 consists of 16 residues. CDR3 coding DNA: TGTGCCAGCAGTTTATGGAGCAGGCCGAAGTTTTCACCCCTCCACTTT. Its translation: CASSLWSRPKFSPLHF.

The CDR3 reads CASSPIDRGGYTF. The DNA of the CDR3 is TGTGCCAGCTCACCCATAGACAGGGGTGGCTACACCTTC. The V and J genes are TRBV18 and TRBJ1-2; 8 nucleotides line up with TRBD1. This CDR3 comprises 13 residues. Unmatched junction bases numbered 4, after V lost 3 bases and J lost 7 bases. Germline lookup yields CDR1 KGHSH and CDR2 LQKENI.

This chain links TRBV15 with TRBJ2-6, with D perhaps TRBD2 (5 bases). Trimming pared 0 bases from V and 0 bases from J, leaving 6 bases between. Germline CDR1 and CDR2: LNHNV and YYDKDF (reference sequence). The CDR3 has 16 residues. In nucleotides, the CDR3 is TGTGCCACCAGCAGAGATCGGGGCTCTGGGGCCAACGTCCTGACTTTC. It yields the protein CATSRDRGSGANVLTF.

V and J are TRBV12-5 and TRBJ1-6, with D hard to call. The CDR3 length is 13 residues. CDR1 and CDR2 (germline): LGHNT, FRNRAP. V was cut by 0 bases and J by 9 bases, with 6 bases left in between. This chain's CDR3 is CASGLVGSSPLHF. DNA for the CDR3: TGTGCTAGTGGTTTGGTTGGGAGTTCACCCCTCCACTTT.

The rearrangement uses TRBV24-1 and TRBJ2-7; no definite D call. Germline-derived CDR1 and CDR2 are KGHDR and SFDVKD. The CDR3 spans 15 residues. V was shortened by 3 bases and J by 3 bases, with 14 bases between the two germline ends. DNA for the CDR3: TGTGCCACCAGTGATCCCGCACGTGGCAACTACGAGCAGTACTTC. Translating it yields CATSDPARGNYEQYF.

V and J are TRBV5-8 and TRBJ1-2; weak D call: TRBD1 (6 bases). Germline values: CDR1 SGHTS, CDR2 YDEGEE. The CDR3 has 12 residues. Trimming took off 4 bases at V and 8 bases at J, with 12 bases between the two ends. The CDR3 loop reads CASSHRVEGYTF. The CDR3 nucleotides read TGTGCCAGCAGCCACAGGGTGGAGGGCTACACCTTC.

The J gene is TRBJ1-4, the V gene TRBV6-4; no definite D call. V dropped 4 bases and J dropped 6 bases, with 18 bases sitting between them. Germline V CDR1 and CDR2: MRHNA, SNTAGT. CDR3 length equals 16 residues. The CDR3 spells CASSAPRWLKDEKLFF. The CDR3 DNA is TGTGCCAGCAGTGCCCCGAGGTGGCTAAAAGATGAAAAACTGTTTTTT.

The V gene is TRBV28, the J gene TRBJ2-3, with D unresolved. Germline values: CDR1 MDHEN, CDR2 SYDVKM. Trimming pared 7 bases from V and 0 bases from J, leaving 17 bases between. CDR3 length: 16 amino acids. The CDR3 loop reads CASIRSPTTSTDTQYF. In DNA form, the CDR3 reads TGTGCCAGCATCCGTTCCCCGACAACTAGCACAGATACGCAGTATTTT.

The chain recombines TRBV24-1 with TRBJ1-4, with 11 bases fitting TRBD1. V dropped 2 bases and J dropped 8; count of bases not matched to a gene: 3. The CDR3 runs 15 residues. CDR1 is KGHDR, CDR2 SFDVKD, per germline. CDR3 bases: TGTGCCACCAGTGATTCCGGGACAGGGGGGGAAAAACTGTTTTTT. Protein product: CATSDSGTGGEKLFF.

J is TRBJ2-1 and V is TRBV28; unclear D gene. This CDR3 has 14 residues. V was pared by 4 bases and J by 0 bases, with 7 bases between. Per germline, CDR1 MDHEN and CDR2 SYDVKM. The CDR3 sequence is CASSSASSYNEQFF. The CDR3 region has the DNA TGTGCCAGCAGTTCCGCGAGCTCCTACAATGAGCAGTTCTTC. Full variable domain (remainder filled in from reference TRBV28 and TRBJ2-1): DVKVTQSSRYLVKRTGEKVFLECVQDMDHENMFWYRQDPGLGLRLIYFSYDVKMKEKGDIPEGYSVSREKKERFSLILESASTNQTSMYLCASSSASSYNEQFFGPGTRLTVL.